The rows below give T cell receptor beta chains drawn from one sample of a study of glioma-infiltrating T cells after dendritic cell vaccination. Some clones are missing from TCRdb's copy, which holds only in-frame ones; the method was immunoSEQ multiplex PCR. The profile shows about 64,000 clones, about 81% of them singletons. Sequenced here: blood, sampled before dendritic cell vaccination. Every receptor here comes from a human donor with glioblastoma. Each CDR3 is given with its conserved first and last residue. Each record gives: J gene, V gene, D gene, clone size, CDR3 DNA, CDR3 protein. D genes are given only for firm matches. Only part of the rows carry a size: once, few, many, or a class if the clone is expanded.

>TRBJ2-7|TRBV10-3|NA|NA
TGTGCCATCAGTGAGTCGTCGTACGAGCAGTACTTC
CAISESSYEQYF
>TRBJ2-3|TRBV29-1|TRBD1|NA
TGCTCCGGGACAGGGGGCGGGGGGTCAGATACGCAGTATTTT
CSGTGGGGSDTQYF
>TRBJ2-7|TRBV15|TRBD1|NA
TGTGCCACCAGCAGAGAATACTTGGGACAGGGGAGGCGCCTCGAGCAGTACTTC
CATSREYLGQGRRLEQYF
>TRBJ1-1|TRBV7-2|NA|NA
TGTGCCAGCAGCTGGGCCAGTGGGACTGAAGCTTTCTTT
CASSWASGTEAFF
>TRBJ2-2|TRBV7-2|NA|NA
TGTGCCAGCAGCTTAGCGGCGGGGAACACCGGGGAGCTGTTTTTT
CASSLAAGNTGELFF
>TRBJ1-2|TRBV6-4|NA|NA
TGTGCCAGCAGTGGAACAGGACACTATGGCTACACCTTC
CASSGTGHYGYTF
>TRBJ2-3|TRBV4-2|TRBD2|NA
TGTGCCAGCAGCCCTAGCGGGGGGGCGAGGCTTACGCAGTATTTT
CASSPSGGARLTQYF
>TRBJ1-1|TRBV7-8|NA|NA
TGTGCCAGCAGCTTATTAGCCCAGCGGTTAGATACTGAAGCTTTCTTT
CASSLLAQRLDTEAFF
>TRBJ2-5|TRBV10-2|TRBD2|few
TGCGCCAGCAGTGACGATCTAGCGGGGGAGACCCAGTACTTC
CASSDDLAGETQYF
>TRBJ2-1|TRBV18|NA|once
TGTGCCAGCTCACCGAATCAGGGGTCCAGCTCCTACAATGAGCAGTTCTTC
CASSPNQGSSSYNEQFF
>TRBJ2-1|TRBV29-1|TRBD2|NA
TGCAGCGTTGAAGATCGTCTAGCGGGGAACCCCAATGAGCAGTTCTTC
CSVEDRLAGNPNEQFF
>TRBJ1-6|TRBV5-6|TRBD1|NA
TGTGCCAGCCTTACGAGGGGCAGGGGGTCGAATTCACCCCTCCACTTT
CASLTRGRGSNSPLHF
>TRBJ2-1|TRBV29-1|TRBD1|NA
TGCAGCGCCCGGACAGGGGTTGAGCAGTTCTTC
CSARTGVEQFF
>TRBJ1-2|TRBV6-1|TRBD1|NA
TGTGCCAGCAGGACGAAGGGGGCGGACTATGGCTACACCTTC
CASRTKGADYGYTF
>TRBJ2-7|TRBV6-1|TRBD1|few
TGTGCCAGCAGTGGGTGGGACAGGGATTCGGGCGAGCAGTACTTC
CASSGWDRDSGEQYF
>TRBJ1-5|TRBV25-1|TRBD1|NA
TGTGCCAGCAGCCAGGAGGGACAGAATCAGCCCCAGCATTTT
CASSQEGQNQPQHF
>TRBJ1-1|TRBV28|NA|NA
TGTGCCAGCAGTCCCACGACAGGAGGACATGAAGCTTTCTTT
CASSPTTGGHEAFF
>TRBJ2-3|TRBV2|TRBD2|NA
TGTGCCAGCAGTGAAAGCGGGGGGCGGGGGCCCATCACAGATACGCAGTATTTT
CASSESGGRGPITDTQYF
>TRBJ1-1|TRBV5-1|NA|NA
TGCGCCAGCAGCTTGGGAGCAACTATGAACACTGAAGCTTTCTTT
CASSLGATMNTEAFF
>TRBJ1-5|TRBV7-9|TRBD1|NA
TGTGCCAGCAGCTTATCCCCTCACAGGGGGAGCAATCAGCCCCAGCATTTT
CASSLSPHRGSNQPQHF
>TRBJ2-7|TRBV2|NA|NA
TGTGCCAGCACTGATCGGGGGGCGAACTACGAGCAGTACTTC
CASTDRGANYEQYF
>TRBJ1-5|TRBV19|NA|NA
TGTGCCAGTAGTATACCAAGCAATCAGCCCCAGCATTTT
CASSIPSNQPQHF
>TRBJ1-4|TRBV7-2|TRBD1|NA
TGTGCCAGCAGCTTAGCGTTTACAGGGGCTGGGGAAAAACTGTTTTTT
CASSLAFTGAGEKLFF
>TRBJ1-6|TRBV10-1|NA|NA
TGCGCCAGCAGCCGGGATCTATTTTCACCCCTCCACTTT
CASSRDLFSPLHF
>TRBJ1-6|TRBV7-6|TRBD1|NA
TGTGCCAGCAGCGCCGGACAGGGTCCCAGTTCACCCCTCCACTTT
CASSAGQGPSSPLHF
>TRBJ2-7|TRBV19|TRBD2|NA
TGTGCCACCGGACTGGGACTAGGTTACGAGCAGTACTTC
CATGLGLGYEQYF
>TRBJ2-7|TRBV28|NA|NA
TGTGCCACCAGCAGGGGTAGGGCCACCTACGAGCAGTACTTC
CATSRGRATYEQYF
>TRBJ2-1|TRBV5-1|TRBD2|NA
TGCGCCAGCAGCTTGGGGATAGCGGGGGGGCTCTATGGGAATGAGCAGTTCTTC
CASSLGIAGGLYGNEQFF
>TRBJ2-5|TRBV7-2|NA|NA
TGTGCCAGCAGCTTAATGTTGCGGTACCAAGAGACCCAGTACTTC
CASSLMLRYQETQYF
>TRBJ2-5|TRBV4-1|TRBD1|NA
TGCGCCAGCAGCCAGCAACCCGGGACAGGGGGGGAAGAGACCCAGTACTTC
CASSQQPGTGGEETQYF
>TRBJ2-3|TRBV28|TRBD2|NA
TGTGCCACCATAGCGGGGGGGCCACAAATTAGCACAGATACGCAGTATTTT
CATIAGGPQISTDTQYF
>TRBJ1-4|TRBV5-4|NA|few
TGTGCCAGCAGACCAGGGATCTCAACTAATGAAAAACTGTTTTTT
CASRPGISTNEKLFF
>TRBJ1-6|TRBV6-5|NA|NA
TGTGCCAGCTCTCCGGGACAAGTATCACCCCTCCACTTT
CASSPGQVSPLHF
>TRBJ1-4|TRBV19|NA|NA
TGTGCCAGTACCCGCAGCGTAACTAATGAAAAACTGTTTTTT
CASTRSVTNEKLFF
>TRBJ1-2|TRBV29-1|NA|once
TGCAGCGTGGGGGCGACTAACTATGGCTACACCTTC
CSVGATNYGYTF
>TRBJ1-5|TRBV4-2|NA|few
TGTGCCAGCAGCCAAGTTGGCGGAAGAGGGCAGCCCCAGCATTTT
CASSQVGGRGQPQHF
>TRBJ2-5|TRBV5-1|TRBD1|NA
TGCGCCAGCAGCCCTCGACAGGGCCAGACCCAGTACTTC
CASSPRQGQTQYF
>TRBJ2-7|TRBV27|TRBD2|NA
TGTGCCAGCAGACCCGGGACTAGCGGTAACTACGAGCAGTACTTC
CASRPGTSGNYEQYF
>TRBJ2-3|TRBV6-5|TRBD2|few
TGTGCCAGCAGGCCGGGACTAGCGGGGACTGATACGCAGTATTTT
CASRPGLAGTDTQYF
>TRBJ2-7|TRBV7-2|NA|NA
TGTGCCAGCAGCTTAGAGGATGGACAAGTTTTTTCCTTC
CASSLEDGQVFSF
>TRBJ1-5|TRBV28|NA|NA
TGTGCCAGCAGTCCCCCGCGGCTGAATCAGCCCCAGCATTTT
CASSPPRLNQPQHF
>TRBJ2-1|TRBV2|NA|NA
TGTGCCAGCAGTGAAGGACAGTACAATGAGCAGTTCTTC
CASSEGQYNEQFF
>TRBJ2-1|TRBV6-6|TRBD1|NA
TGTGCCAGCAGTCGACAGGGGGCTTACAATGAGCAGTTCTTC
CASSRQGAYNEQFF
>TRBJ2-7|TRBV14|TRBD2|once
TGTGCCAGCAGCCAAACTAGCGGGGATCCCTACGAGCAGTACTTC
CASSQTSGDPYEQYF
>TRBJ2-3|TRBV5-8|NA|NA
TGTGCCAGCAGCTGGGGACATCAATACACAGATACGCAGTATTTT
CASSWGHQYTDTQYF
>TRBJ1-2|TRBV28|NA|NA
TGTGCCAGCAGTTTTAATCGGGGGGCGAACTATGGCTACACCTTC
CASSFNRGANYGYTF